The clone carrying this T cell receptor (beta chain) was seen at least ten times. Its antigen is unidentified. Researchers took RNA transcripts and amplified TCR beta CDR3 regions from them. Investigators did first-round RT-PCR with HTBI primers, then second-round multiplex PCR. TCRdb fed the multiplex PCR reads into MiXCR, producing one record per CDR3 protein. The data contain about 590,000 distinct CDR3 sequences, approximately 35% of them singletons. This entry belongs to a study of Graves' ophthalmopathy and Graves' hyperthyroidism. Across the whole study: Stable hyperthyroidism meant no ophthalmopathy within 18 months of follow-up.

Overall study results and limits: The model's prediction of ophthalmopathy progression had 70.59% sensitivity and roughly 72% specificity.

The TCR was taken from an adult man with Graves' hyperthyroidism. The sequencing sample was made of peripheral blood or thyroid tissue (not recorded which).

This CDR3 is CASSIGQGVVETQYF. CDR3 sequence (DNA): TGTGCCAGCAGCATAGGACAGGGGGTCGTGGAGACCCAGTACTTC. The chain couples TRBV11-1 to TRBJ2-5; TRBD1 matches 10 bases. The CDR3 spans 15 residues. Germline CDR1 SGHAT, CDR2 FQDESV (reference sequence). V dropped 5 bases and J dropped 5; count of bases not matched to a gene: 8.